The rows below give T cell receptor beta chains drawn from one sample of a study of cytomegalovirus exposure and HLA in healthy donors. The data were produced by immunoSEQ multiplex PCR, yet TCRdb's version contains in-frame clones alone and is incomplete. The sample holds under 200,000 clones; approximately 81% are singletons and the top ten take 0.77%. What was sequenced was PBMCs. The receptors derive from a woman younger than 35 in good health and CMV-seronegative. Both conserved end residues are part of each CDR3. D genes are given only for firm matches. The listing skips clone size in some rows; elsewhere it reads once, few, many or a size class.

14	.	.	TRBJ2-1	TRBV7-9	CASSLDYSHNEQFF	TGCGCCAGCAGCCTGGACTATAGCCACAATGAGCAGTTCTTC
13	.	.	TRBJ1-2	TRBV5-4	CASSLIGVFGYTF	TGTGCCAGCAGCTTGATCGGGGTTTTTGGCTACACCTTC
16	once	TRBD2	TRBJ2-7	TRBV28	CASSLAGVDFSYEQYF	TGTGCCAGCAGTTTAGCGGGAGTGGACTTCTCCTACGAGCAGTACTTC
17	once	TRBD2	TRBJ2-2	TRBV7-9	CASSPPSSGSNTGELFF	TGTGCCAGCAGCCCTCCATCTAGCGGGTCGAACACCGGGGAGCTGTTTTTT
17	.	TRBD2	TRBJ2-2	TRBV11-2	CASSAGTSGTFTGELFF	TGTGCCAGCAGCGCAGGGACTAGCGGGACCTTCACCGGGGAGCTGTTTTTT
17	.	TRBD2	TRBJ2-3	TRBV5-1	CASSLRPGTSVADTQYF	TGCGCCAGCAGCTTGCGCCCCGGGACTAGCGTCGCAGATACGCAGTATTTT
14	.	.	TRBJ2-1	TRBV5-1	CASSLWDKDNEQFF	TGCGCCAGCAGCTTGTGGGACAAAGACAATGAGCAGTTCTTC
14	.	.	TRBJ1-1	TRBV6-6	CASSYRTEVNEAFF	TGTGCCAGCAGTTACCGGACGGAGGTAAATGAAGCTTTCTTT
16	.	.	TRBJ1-4	TRBV7-9	CASSLGRAAGNEKLFF	TGTGCCAGCAGCTTAGGAAGGGCAGCGGGAAATGAAAAACTGTTTTTT
14	.	TRBD2	TRBJ2-7	TRBV4-3	CASSQEGGRGEQYF	TGCGCCAGCAGCCAAGAAGGCGGGAGGGGCGAGCAGTACTTC
15	once	TRBD2	TRBJ2-3	TRBV11-3	CASSSGLASTDTQYF	TGTGCCAGCAGCTCCGGACTAGCGAGCACAGATACGCAGTATTTT
18	.	TRBD1	TRBJ2-3	TRBV9	CASSPGQGRRWGTDTQYF	TGTGCCAGCAGCCCGGGACAGGGGCGTAGGTGGGGCACAGATACGCAGTATTTT
14	few	.	TRBJ2-1	TRBV6-6	CASSSRGGGNEQFF	TGTGCCAGCAGCTCAAGGGGGGGTGGCAATGAGCAGTTCTTC
13	.	TRBD1	TRBJ1-1	TRBV12-5	CASGLGGASEAFF	TGTGCTAGTGGTTTAGGGGGCGCGTCTGAAGCTTTCTTT
15	once	TRBD2	TRBJ2-7	TRBV6-5	CASRPGGSGSYEQYF	TGTGCCAGCAGACCCGGCGGGAGCGGCTCCTACGAGCAGTACTTC
15	once	.	TRBJ2-5	TRBV6-4	CASSEGAGAKETQYF	TGTGCCAGCAGTGAAGGGGCAGGGGCGAAAGAGACCCAGTACTTC
13	.	.	TRBJ2-7	TRBV28	CASYNRASYEQYF	TGTGCCAGTTATAACAGGGCCAGCTACGAGCAGTACTTC
14	.	TRBD2	TRBJ2-5	TRBV2	CASRKLAGQETQYF	TGTGCCAGCAGGAAACTAGCGGGACAAGAGACCCAGTACTTC
11	.	.	TRBJ2-7	TRBV7-2	CASVGGYEQYF	TGTGCCAGCGTCGGCGGCTACGAGCAGTACTTC
13	few	.	TRBJ2-1	TRBV2	CASRVFSNNEQFF	TGTGCCAGCCGGGTCTTTTCGAACAATGAGCAGTTCTTC
16	.	.	TRBJ2-7	TRBV27	CASSPLIYGETYEQYF	TGTGCCAGCAGTCCTCTTATCTACGGGGAAACCTACGAGCAGTACTTC
18	.	TRBD1	TRBJ2-6	TRBV5-1	CASSLKGTGSSGANVLTF	TGCGCCAGCAGCTTGAAAGGGACAGGCAGCTCTGGGGCCAACGTCCTGACTTTC
18	.	TRBD1	TRBJ2-7	TRBV5-1	CASSLLGQGSSQNYEQYF	TGCGCCAGCAGCCTTTTGGGACAGGGGTCTTCCCAAAACTACGAGCAGTACTTC
14	once	.	TRBJ1-5	TRBV27	CASKSGGSNQPQHF	TGTGCCAGCAAGTCCGGGGGGTCCAATCAGCCCCAGCATTTT
17	.	.	TRBJ2-7	TRBV14	CASSQEGRGRFSYEQYF	TGTGCCAGCAGCCAAGAGGGCAGGGGACGATTCTCCTACGAGCAGTACTTC
15	.	TRBD1	TRBJ2-1	TRBV7-2	CASGITGTGDGEQFF	TGTGCCAGCGGTATAACCGGGACAGGGGATGGTGAGCAGTTCTTC